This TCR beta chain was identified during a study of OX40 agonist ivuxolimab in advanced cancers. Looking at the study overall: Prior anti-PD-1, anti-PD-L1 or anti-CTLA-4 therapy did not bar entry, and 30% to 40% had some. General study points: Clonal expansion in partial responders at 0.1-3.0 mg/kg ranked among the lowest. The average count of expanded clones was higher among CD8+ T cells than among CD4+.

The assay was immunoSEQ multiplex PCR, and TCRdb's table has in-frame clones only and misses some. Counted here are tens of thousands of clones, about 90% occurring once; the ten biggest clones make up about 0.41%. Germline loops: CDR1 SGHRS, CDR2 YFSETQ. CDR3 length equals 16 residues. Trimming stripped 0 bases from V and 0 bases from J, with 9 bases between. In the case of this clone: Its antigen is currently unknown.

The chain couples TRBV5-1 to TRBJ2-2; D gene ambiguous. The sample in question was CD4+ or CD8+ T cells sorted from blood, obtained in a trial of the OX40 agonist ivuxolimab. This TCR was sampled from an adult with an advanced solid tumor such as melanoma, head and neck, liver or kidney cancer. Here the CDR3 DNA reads TGCGCCAGCAGCTTGGGTGTGTTCGCGAACACCGGGGAGCTGTTTTTT. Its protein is CASSLGVFANTGELFF.